These T cell receptor beta chains were read from a single sample in a study of regulatory and conventional T cells in RAG deficiency. Measured with immunoSEQ multiplex PCR; TCRdb has only the in-frame clones, and not every one. The table records roughly 28,000 clones, 90% to 95% of them present only once. This same sample was also part of a study on regulatory T cells.

Sequencing was performed on CD25- CD4+ T cells sorted from blood. The receptors derive from a human donor in good health. Both conserved end residues are part of each CDR3. D genes are given only for firm matches.

j_call: TRBJ1-6
v_call: TRBV9
d_call: TRBD1
cdr3_aa: CASSVGGQGTPLHF
cdr3_nt: TGTGCCAGCAGCGTAGGGGGACAGGGGACACCCCTCCACTTT

j_call: TRBJ1-6
v_call: TRBV5-4
d_call: NA
cdr3_aa: CASGGDFYNSPLHF
cdr3_nt: TGTGCCAGCGGGGGCGATTTTTATAATTCACCCCTCCACTTT

j_call: TRBJ1-1
v_call: TRBV5-1
d_call: NA
cdr3_aa: CASSPGPGKANTEAFF
cdr3_nt: TGCGCCAGCAGCCCTGGGCCGGGAAAGGCAAACACTGAAGCTTTCTTT

j_call: TRBJ1-6
v_call: TRBV30
d_call: NA
cdr3_aa: CAWSPGRDNSPLHF
cdr3_nt: TGTGCCTGGAGTCCGGGCAGGGATAATTCCCCCCTCCACTTT

j_call: TRBJ2-1
v_call: TRBV25-1
d_call: TRBD2
cdr3_aa: CASSDRTSGYNEQFF
cdr3_nt: TGTGCCAGCAGTGACAGGACTAGCGGATACAATGAGCAGTTCTTC

j_call: TRBJ1-3
v_call: TRBV7-6
d_call: NA
cdr3_aa: CASSKYSGNTIYF
cdr3_nt: TGTGCCAGCAGCAAATACTCTGGAAACACCATATATTTT

j_call: TRBJ1-1
v_call: TRBV18
d_call: TRBD1
cdr3_aa: CASSPNRLQGGNTEAFF
cdr3_nt: TGTGCCAGCTCACCCAATCGACTGCAGGGGGGGAACACTGAAGCTTTCTTT

j_call: TRBJ2-5
v_call: TRBV6-5
d_call: TRBD1
cdr3_aa: CASSYSWSQGAETQYF
cdr3_nt: TGTGCCAGCAGTTACTCGTGGTCCCAGGGGGCTGAGACCCAGTACTTC

j_call: TRBJ2-7
v_call: TRBV5-6
d_call: NA
cdr3_aa: CASSLGQLYEQYF
cdr3_nt: TGTGCCAGCAGCTTGGGACAGCTCTACGAGCAGTACTTC

j_call: TRBJ2-7
v_call: TRBV6-1
d_call: NA
cdr3_aa: CAVGRPGEQYF
cdr3_nt: TGTGCCGTAGGACGGCCGGGGGAGCAGTACTTC

j_call: TRBJ1-5
v_call: TRBV7-2
d_call: NA
cdr3_aa: CASSPLNQPQHF
cdr3_nt: TGTGCCAGCAGCCCACTAAATCAGCCCCAGCATTTT

j_call: TRBJ2-1
v_call: TRBV7-9
d_call: TRBD2
cdr3_aa: CASSVRTSGGPDEQFF
cdr3_nt: TGTGCCAGCAGCGTCCGGACTAGCGGGGGACCGGATGAGCAGTTCTTC

j_call: TRBJ2-7
v_call: TRBV4-2
d_call: NA
cdr3_aa: CASSQDRGTFYEQYF
cdr3_nt: TGTGCCAGCAGCCAAGATCGGGGGACCTTCTACGAGCAGTACTTC

j_call: TRBJ1-6
v_call: TRBV5-1
d_call: TRBD1
cdr3_aa: CASSVEGQGNSPLHF
cdr3_nt: TGCGCCAGCAGCGTGGAGGGACAGGGGAATTCACCCCTCCACTTT